What follows are 5 T cell receptor beta chains derived from one specimen sequenced in a study of metastatic and nonmetastatic thyroid tumors. TCRdb re-called the PCR reads with MiXCR. The table shows 35,000 to 45,000 clones, with about an eighth occurring only once. Treatment of any kind had been given to no patient before thyroid surgery. The specimen sequenced was blood. These receptor sequences come from a male donor with papillary thyroid cancer or a benign thyroid nodule (not recorded which). Some clones in this sample may be carry-over from other donors' samples.

There are many counts of this clone. The V call is TRBV28, the J call TRBJ2-5; 7 bases fit TRBD2. Germline V gene data show CDR1 as MDHEN and CDR2 as SYDVKM. Trimming took 7 bases from V and 4 from J; bases not matched to a gene: 3. The CDR3 contains 12 residues. In DNA form, the CDR3 reads TGTGCCAGCACCCCGGGGGGAGAGACCCAGTACTTC. It translates to CASTPGGETQYF.

There are a few counts of this clone. Being one base from a much bigger clone, this may be a read error. The chain couples TRBV9 to TRBJ1-5; D possibly corresponds to TRBD1 (6 bases). V was cut by 4 bases and J by 7 bases, with 15 bases left in between. The CDR3 is made up of 14 amino acids. In germline, CDR1 is SGDLS, CDR2 YYNGEE. The CDR3 DNA is TGTGCCAGCAGCTCACACAGGGTATGCCAGCCCCAGCATTTT. It yields the protein CASSSHRVCQPQHF.

This chain connects TRBV6-2 or TRBV6-3 to TRBJ1-2, with D unclear. Trimming cost V 0 bases and J 1 base, with 6 bases left between them. Per germline, CDR1 MNHEY and CDR2 SVGEGT. CDR3 size: 14 residues. CDR3 DNA sequence: TGTGCCAGCAGTTACTCGAATGTTAACTATGGCTACACCTTC. This gives the protein CASSYSNVNYGYTF.

This clone was detected many times. The chain joins TRBV7-9 to TRBJ2-3; D unclear. Germline V gives CDR1 SEHNR, CDR2 FQNEAQ (reference sequence). The V and J ends lost 2 bases and 0 bases respectively, with 9 bases between them. This CDR3 region has 15 residues. The CDR3 loop is CASSLSGSSTDTQYF. The CDR3 DNA sequence: TGTGCCAGCAGCTTAAGTGGTTCTAGCACAGATACGCAGTATTTT.

The chain couples TRBV13 to TRBJ2-3, with 14 bases lining up with TRBD2. Trimming removed 4 bases from V and 5 bases from J; junction bases left unmatched: 11. This CDR3 spans 18 amino acids. The germline V gene has CDR1 PRHDT and CDR2 FYEKMQ (reference sequence). The CDR3 sequence is CASSWLTGTSGSRDTQYF. DNA for the CDR3: TGTGCCAGCAGCTGGCTGACCGGGACTAGCGGGAGTCGAGATACGCAGTATTTT.